The rows below give T cell receptor beta chains drawn from one sample of a study of blood T cell repertoires in COVID-19. Produced via immunoSEQ multiplex PCR; TCRdb's table is partial and in-frame only. The sample records 130,000 to 150,000 clones, around 81% being singletons. The material sequenced was peripheral blood. The origin of the receptors is a woman between 40 and 55 years old with active or convalescent COVID-19. CDR3s include the opening cysteine and the closing phenylalanine or tryptophan. D genes are given only for firm matches. A clone size is listed for some rows: how often the clone was seen (once, few, many), or a class if it is expanded.

abundance: NA
v_gene: TRBV30
d_gene: TRBD1
j_gene: TRBJ1-1
CDR3aa: CAWSDRGVTEAFF
CDR3nt: TGTGCCTGGAGTGACAGGGGGGTGACTGAAGCTTTCTTT

abundance: NA
v_gene: TRBV18
d_gene: NA
j_gene: TRBJ1-4
CDR3aa: CASSPPNPVSGEKLFF
CDR3nt: TGTGCCAGCTCACCACCTAACCCGGTCTCGGGAGAAAAACTGTTTTTT

abundance: NA
v_gene: TRBV28
d_gene: NA
j_gene: TRBJ1-1
CDR3aa: CASSGGTLEAFF
CDR3nt: TGTGCCAGCAGTGGAGGGACCCTTGAAGCTTTCTTT

abundance: NA
v_gene: TRBV27
d_gene: TRBD2
j_gene: TRBJ2-1
CDR3aa: CASRRRREGMDEQFF
CDR3nt: TGTGCCAGCAGGCGGAGGCGGGAGGGAATGGATGAGCAGTTCTTC

abundance: NA
v_gene: TRBV21-1
d_gene: NA
j_gene: TRBJ1-5
CDR3aa: CASSKSLRQYPVQPQHF
CDR3nt: TGTGCCAGCAGCAAAAGTCTTAGACAGTACCCGGTTCAGCCCCAGCATTTT

abundance: NA
v_gene: TRBV29-1
d_gene: NA
j_gene: TRBJ1-1
CDR3aa: CSVGGGGNTEAFF
CDR3nt: TGCAGCGTTGGAGGGGGGGGGAACACTGAAGCTTTCTTT

abundance: NA
v_gene: TRBV27
d_gene: TRBD2
j_gene: TRBJ2-7
CDR3aa: CASTPGLAGIYEQYF
CDR3nt: TGTGCCAGCACCCCGGGACTAGCGGGAATCTACGAGCAGTACTTC

abundance: NA
v_gene: TRBV7-2
d_gene: NA
j_gene: TRBJ2-3
CDR3aa: CASNPWGGADTQYF
CDR3nt: TGTGCCAGCAACCCATGGGGGGGCGCAGATACGCAGTATTTT

abundance: NA
v_gene: TRBV5-5
d_gene: TRBD1
j_gene: TRBJ2-5
CDR3aa: CASSLPPTGEETQYF
CDR3nt: TGTGCCAGCAGCTTACCACCGACAGGGGAAGAGACCCAGTACTTC

abundance: NA
v_gene: TRBV27
d_gene: NA
j_gene: TRBJ2-7
CDR3aa: CASKGQLYEQYF
CDR3nt: TGTGCCAGCAAGGGACAACTCTACGAGCAGTACTTC

abundance: few
v_gene: TRBV6-5
d_gene: NA
j_gene: TRBJ1-1
CDR3aa: CAGRGGIRTEAFF
CDR3nt: TGTGCCGGGCGCGGGGGGATCCGAACTGAAGCTTTCTTT

abundance: once
v_gene: TRBV5-1
d_gene: TRBD1
j_gene: TRBJ2-1
CDR3aa: CASSYWTGEQFF
CDR3nt: TGCGCCAGCAGCTACTGGACAGGTGAGCAGTTCTTC

abundance: NA
v_gene: TRBV2
d_gene: TRBD2
j_gene: TRBJ2-3
CDR3aa: CASTPSPTSGGATDTQYF
CDR3nt: TGTGCCAGCACCCCAAGCCCGACTAGCGGGGGGGCCACAGATACGCAGTATTTT

abundance: once
v_gene: TRBV15
d_gene: NA
j_gene: TRBJ1-1
CDR3aa: CATSRDQRTVYSTEAFF
CDR3nt: TGTGCCACCAGCAGAGATCAGAGGACAGTCTATAGCACTGAAGCTTTCTTT

abundance: NA
v_gene: TRBV28
d_gene: TRBD1
j_gene: TRBJ1-2
CDR3aa: CASSSTGTGLYGYTF
CDR3nt: TGTGCCAGCAGTTCGACAGGGACAGGGCTTTATGGCTACACCTTC

abundance: NA
v_gene: TRBV21-1
d_gene: NA
j_gene: TRBJ1-6
CDR3aa: CASSRPTGGLHNSPLHF
CDR3nt: TGTGCCAGCAGCAGGCCCACCGGGGGACTGCATAATTCACCCCTCCACTTT

abundance: NA
v_gene: TRBV19
d_gene: NA
j_gene: TRBJ1-4
CDR3aa: CASSMTATNEKLFF
CDR3nt: TGTGCCAGTAGTATGACAGCAACTAATGAAAAACTGTTTTTT